This TCR beta chain was retrieved from a study of CD8+CD57+ T cells in acquired aplastic anemia. General study findings and limits: Some 28 sequences, all CD8+ CDR3, were shared between patients and controls.

Genomic DNA acted as the template from which TCR beta VDJ combination and CDR3 sequence profiling were carried out. TCRdb re-called the reads through MiXCR, storing one row per CDR3 protein. The sample records 300,000 or so distinct CDR3 sequences, under 65% being singletons. Those patients picked for sequencing had displayed CD8+CD57+ cell expansion on flow cytometry. This clonotype has a handful of counts. What it binds is unknown. The V gene lost 5 bases and the J gene lost 11 bases, with 7 bases spanning the gap. The CDR3 totals 11 residues. The TCR originated in a human donor with aplastic anemia. The sequenced sample was sorted CD4+, CD8+, or CD8+CD57+ T cells (not recorded which) from PBMCs. The genes are TRBV12-3 or TRBV12-4 and TRBJ1-6, with D unresolved. The CDR3 loop is CASSAAPPLHF. The CDR3 coding sequence is TGTGCCAGCAGTGCCGCGCCACCCCTCCACTTT.